Listed below are T cell receptor beta chains from one sample, sequenced in a study of T cells in Graves' hyperthyroidism and ophthalmopathy. A single record per CDR3 protein comes from TCRdb applying MiXCR to the multiplex PCR reads. The table lists about 640,000 distinct CDR3 sequences, roughly 20% of them singletons. Sequenced: blood. Every receptor here comes from a man in his thirties or forties with Graves' ophthalmopathy. CDR3s leave out the opening cysteine and the closing phenylalanine or tryptophan. Rows give clone size only sometimes, using once, few, many, or a class for an expanded clone.

TRBJ1-6,few,TRBV28,ASSADGNSPLH
TRBJ2-1,many,TRBV2,ASRPGQGFDEQF
TRBJ1-6,few,TRBV2,ASTEHSPSPSSYNSPLH
TRBJ2-5,few,TRBV28,ASSVRGLLETQY
TRBJ2-3,.,TRBV7-9,ASSRSPGGWSTDTQY
TRBJ2-1,many,TRBV11-2,ASSQIWGRSGNEQF
TRBJ1-1,.,TRBV6-5,ASSYGQGTEAF
TRBJ1-1,many,TRBV28,ASSFVSRATEAF
TRBJ2-7,many,TRBV20-1,SARDRITGSHEQY
TRBJ2-2,many,TRBV6-1,ASSYSPVGTGELF
TRBJ2-5,many,TRBV12-3/TRBV12-4,ASSSTSGETQY
TRBJ2-1,many,TRBV11-2,ASSLGLAGGGYNEQF
TRBJ1-1,few,TRBV18,ASSLVSAGEAF
TRBJ1-5,few,TRBV18,ASSPEGDQPQH
TRBJ1-4,many,TRBV6-1,ASRSPRDVNEKLF
TRBJ2-7,many,TRBV5-1,ASSSTSGTAYEQY
TRBJ2-1,many,TRBV30,AWRTTGEVMQF
TRBJ1-3,few,TRBV2,ASSDKELVAGNTIY
TRBJ2-5,.,TRBV28,ASSFQAGGPRETQY
TRBJ2-7,.,TRBV19,ASSAGTGEVYEQY
TRBJ2-7,.,TRBV20-1,SAPIGSGGSYEQY